This T cell receptor beta chain was recorded in a study of T cells in Graves' hyperthyroidism and ophthalmopathy. This clonotype was counted a few times. What it binds is unknown. This CDR3 has 14 amino acids. The ends were cut back, 3 bases at V and 1 base at J, with 9 bases in the middle. Overall study findings and caveats: A 13 V-J model separated ophthalmopathy from stable hyperthyroidism. Blood also showed most of the thyroid clonotypes that were expanded above 0.001.

Not enrolled were patients with uncontrolled infection, other autoimmune disease, pregnancy or lactation. RNA transcripts provided the source from which TCR beta CDR3 regions were amplified. HTBI primers were used for first-round RT-PCR of the TCR CDR3. From the multiplex PCR reads, TCRdb called clonotypes with MiXCR, one entry per CDR3 protein. The table lists about 480,000 distinct CDR3 sequences, around 22% of them singletons, with approximately 11% in the top ten. The V gene is TRBV12-3 or TRBV12-4, the J gene TRBJ1-1; the D is unclear. Sequenced material: blood. This clonotype was obtained from a woman in her 30s with Graves' ophthalmopathy. The chain's CDR3 is CASSFIGQNTEAFF. CDR3 nucleotides: TGTGCCAGCAGTTTTATCGGGCAGAACACTGAAGCTTTCTTT.